These 27 T cell receptor beta chains share one sample of origin, sequenced in a study of T cell repertoires in cytomegalovirus infection. TCRdb redid the calling of the reads with MiXCR, one entry per CDR3 protein. Here the sample spans fewer than 550,000 distinct CDR3 sequences, approximately 16% being singletons. Sequencing was performed on CD8+ T cells from PBMCs. Every receptor here comes from a human donor in good health (CMV status not recorded). Some clones in this sample may be carry-over from other donors' samples.

This clonotype occurred a few times. This rearrangement joins TRBV5-6 to TRBJ2-7; tentatively, D is TRBD1 (5 bases). The CDR3 contains 14 residues. The ends were cut back, 3 bases at V and 2 bases at J, with 12 bases in the middle. Germline CDR1 and CDR2: SGHDT and YYEEEE. CDR3 DNA: TGTGCCAGCAGCTCGACAGAGGAAACCTACGAGCAGTACTTC. Encoded protein: CASSSTEETYEQYF.

The chain employs TRBV11-2 and TRBJ1-1, with TRBD1 identical over 8 bases. The germline CDR1 and CDR2 sequences are SGHAT and FQNNGV. The CDR3 is made up of 21 amino acids. V shed 5 bases, J shed 4 bases, and the junction held 27 bases outside the gene matches. The chain's CDR3 is CASSPVFMSPGGTSMITEAFF. CDR3 DNA sequence: TGTGCCAGCAGCCCAGTTTTTATGTCTCCAGGGGGCACCTCTATGATCACTGAAGCTTTCTTT.

The rearrangement joins TRBV7-9 to TRBJ1-4; D is unresolved. The CDR3 covers 13 residues. Trimming removed 5 bases from V and 7 bases from J, with 11 bases in between. Germline V gives CDR1 SEHNR, CDR2 FQNEAQ (reference sequence). In DNA form, the CDR3 reads TGTGCCAGCAGCCCCGGGGAGGGTGAAAAACTGTTTTTT. It translates to CASSPGEGEKLFF.

The sample holds many counts of this clonotype. This chain links TRBV6-2 or TRBV6-3 with TRBJ2-7, with 7 nucleotides matching TRBD2. This CDR3 is 18 amino acids long. Germline CDR1 MNHEY, CDR2 SVGEGT. After removal of 3 bases from V and 1 base from J, the junction contained 15 bases not matched to a gene. For the CDR3, the DNA is TGTGCCAGCAGTTATGGATGGGCGACTAGCAAAAAATCCTACGAGCAGTACTTC. Translation: CASSYGWATSKKSYEQYF.

This clonotype showed up just a few times. The chain joins TRBV20-1 to TRBJ1-1; D may be TRBD1 (5 bases). V was pared by 0 bases and J by 0 bases, with 20 bases between. From germline, CDR1 is DFQATT and CDR2 SNEGSKA (reference sequence). The CDR3 runs 18 residues. This CDR3 reads CSARDQLGGLGVNTEAFF. The CDR3 DNA reads TGCAGTGCTAGAGATCAATTGGGGGGACTGGGGGTGAACACTGAAGCTTTCTTT.

V usage is TRBV10-3 and J usage is TRBJ2-5, with 13 bases matching TRBD2. Trimming at V came to 9 bases and at J to 4 bases, leaving 5 bases not matched to a gene. The CDR3 runs to 14 residues. In germline, CDR1 is ENHRY, CDR2 SYGVKD. CDR3 sequence: CAISGLAGTETQYF. The CDR3 nucleotides are TGTGCCATATCGGGACTAGCGGGGACAGAGACCCAGTACTTC.

This chain uses TRBV27 with TRBJ2-1; 10 bases align to TRBD2. Losses at the gene ends were 5 bases for V and 0 bases for J; bases not matched to a gene: 4. There are 16 residues in the CDR3. Looked up from germline, CDR1 is MNHEY and CDR2 is SMNVEV (reference sequence). DNA of the CDR3: TGTGCCAGCAGTGCTTCTAGCGGGAGCTCCTACAATGAGCAGTTCTTC. It encodes CASSASSGSSYNEQFF.

This clonotype was counted many times. The chain is built from TRBV10-3 and TRBJ2-1; 11 bases line up with TRBD2. This CDR3 contains 17 residues. With 2 bases clipped from V and 4 bases from J, the junction kept 7 bases outside the gene matches. CDR1 is ENHRY, CDR2 SYGVKD, per germline. Written as DNA, the CDR3 is TGTGCCATCAGTGAGGGATTAGCGGGAGGGGGTTACAATGAGCAGTTCTTC. Translating it yields CAISEGLAGGGYNEQFF.

This clonotype occurred a few times. The J gene is TRBJ2-5, the V gene TRBV3-1; the match to TRBD2 covers 12 bases. The germline CDR1 and CDR2 sequences are LGHDT and YNNKEL (reference sequence). The CDR3 consists of 15 residues. V was pared by 3 bases and J by 3 bases, with 2 bases of the junction left unmatched. CDR3 protein: CASSQRLAGEETQYF. The CDR3, as DNA: TGTGCCAGCAGCCAGAGACTAGCGGGAGAAGAGACCCAGTACTTC.

Remarks on this clonotype: This may arise from a read error, as a much more abundant clone is one base away. This chain links TRBV4-2 with TRBJ2-7; TRBD2 matches at 8 bases. The J segment lost 9 bases and the V segment lost 1 base, leaving 5 bases of the junction unmatched. There are 13 residues in the CDR3. Germline CDR1 and CDR2: LGHNA and YNFKEQ. Here the CDR3 DNA reads TGTGCCAGCAGCCAAGTTCCCGGGAGGGCGCAGTACTTC. Protein product: CASSQVPGRAQYF.

This clonotype was counted at least ten times. V gene TRBV7-8 combines with J gene TRBJ1-5, with D maybe TRBD1 (5 bases). The CDR3 extends over 16 amino acids. CDR1 and CDR2 from the germline V gene are SGHVS and FQNEAQ. Trimming took off 2 bases at V and 0 bases at J, with 11 bases between the two ends. CDR3 bases: TGTGCCAGCAGCTTACTCAGGGATTATAGCAATCAGCCCCAGCATTTT. It encodes CASSLLRDYSNQPQHF.

Notes on this clonotype: The CDR3 does not end in the conserved phenylalanine or tryptophan, so this is likely a read error. The chain employs TRBV27 and TRBJ2-5; 7 bases align to TRBD2. CDR3 length: 19 residues. Germline CDR1 is MNHEY and CDR2 is SMNVEV (reference sequence). The CDR3 sequence is CARSFYGRGSNQYQETQYL. The CDR3 bases are TGTGCCAGAAGTTTTTATGGGCGGGGGAGCAACCAGTACCAAGAGACCCAGTACTTA.

This chain links TRBV29-1 with TRBJ2-7, with D unresolved. The V gene lost 3 bases and the J gene lost 2 bases, with 20 bases spanning the gap. Looked up from germline, CDR1 is SQVTM and CDR2 is ANQGSEA. The CDR3 is 16 amino acids. CDR3 amino acids: CSVELPRPLSTYEQYF. As DNA, the CDR3 is TGCAGCGTTGAGTTACCGCGGCCTCTGTCCACCTACGAGCAGTACTTC.

This clonotype was counted ten times or more. V usage is TRBV19 and J usage is TRBJ2-4, with unresolved D. The germline CDR1 and CDR2 sequences are LNHDA and SQIVND (reference sequence). Trimming removed 0 bases from V and 0 bases from J, with 6 bases in between. The CDR3 sequence is 15 residues long. CDR3 nucleotide sequence: TGTGCCAGTAGTATAGATCGCCTAGCCAAAAACATTCAGTACTTC. Residues: CASSIDRLAKNIQYF. The complete variable domain, with remaining parts taken from reference TRBV19 and TRBJ2-4, reads DGGITQSPKYLFRKEGQNVTLSCEQNLNHDAMYWYRQDPGQGLRLIYYSQIVNDFQKGDIAEGYSVSREKKESFPLTVTSAQKNPTAFYLCASSIDRLAKNIQYFGAGTRLSVL.

In regard to this clonotype: A read error may be the cause here, since a much bigger clone is one base away. The conserved phenylalanine or tryptophan normally closing the CDR3 is absent here, so this likely arose from a read error. The CDR3 DNA is TGTGCCAGCAGCCCCCGGACAGGGTTGGGGGAGACCCAGTACTTA. Its translation: CASSPRTGLGETQYL. J is TRBJ2-5 and V is TRBV11-1; TRBD1 matches 8 bases. CDR1 and CDR2 from the germline V gene are SGHAT and FQDESV (reference sequence). The V and J ends lost 5 bases and 5 bases, in that order; junction bases with no gene match: 10. This CDR3 spans 15 amino acids.

The CDR3: CASSIGQPGEQYF. As DNA, the CDR3 is TGTGCCAGTAGTATTGGACAGCCGGGCGAGCAGTACTTC. The V and J genes are TRBV19 and TRBJ2-7; D might be TRBD1 (6 bases). Germline V gives CDR1 LNHDA, CDR2 SQIVND (reference sequence). Deletions cut 3 bases from V and 6 bases from J, with 12 bases between. This CDR3 is 13 amino acids long.

The V and J genes are TRBV10-3 and TRBJ1-2; 11 bases are shared with TRBD1. The CDR3 spans 21 residues. Trimming cost V 1 base and J 2 bases; bases outside gene matches: 18. Germline CDR1 is ENHRY and CDR2 is SYGVKD. CDR3 DNA sequence: TGTGCCATCAGTGAGTATTGGACAGGGGGCGAGTCCAACCTAGAAAACTATGGCTACACCTTC. This encodes CAISEYWTGGESNLENYGYTF.

The chain links TRBV29-1 to TRBJ2-1; 8 bases match TRBD2. Germline loops: CDR1 SQVTM, CDR2 ANQGSEA. Trimming cost V 4 bases and J 4 bases; bases outside gene matches: 6. The CDR3 extends over 14 amino acids. The CDR3 DNA reads as TGCAGCGTTGCGGGGACTAGATCTTACAATGAGCAGTTCTTC. It specifies CSVAGTRSYNEQFF.

The rearrangement joins TRBV10-3 to TRBJ1-1, with D perhaps TRBD1 (5 bases). The germline V and J ends were trimmed by 5 bases and 5 bases, with 24 bases remaining between them. This CDR3 is built from 17 residues. Per germline, CDR1 ENHRY and CDR2 SYGVKD. The CDR3 coding sequence is TGTGCCATCAGTCCGGCGGGGGGGGAGGCGGGGAATACTGAAGCTTTCTTT. It is translated as CAISPAGGEAGNTEAFF.

This clonotype was counted ten times or more. The J gene is TRBJ2-7, the V gene TRBV27, with D hard to call. V was trimmed by 6 bases and J by 5 bases, leaving 8 bases between them. The CDR3 is 11 residues long. Germline CDR1 MNHEY, CDR2 SMNVEV (reference sequence). The CDR3 spells CASSKGNEQYF. DNA for the CDR3: TGTGCCAGCAGCAAAGGGAACGAGCAGTACTTC.

Comments on this clonotype: A much more abundant neighbour one base away suggests this may be a read error. CDR3 amino acids: CASSNPTRSSYEQDF. The CDR3 nucleotides read TGTGCCAGTAGTAACCCAACAAGGAGCTCCTACGAGCAGGACTTC. The chain combines TRBV19 with TRBJ2-7, with D unresolved. The CDR3 runs 15 residues. Per the germline V gene, CDR1 is LNHDA and CDR2 is SQIVND (reference sequence).

This clonotype was seen more than once but under ten times. This sequence joins TRBV7-6 and TRBJ2-2; no clear D gene. This CDR3 region has 15 residues. Germline V CDR1 and CDR2: SGHVS, FNYEAQ. V gave up 8 bases and J gave up 5 bases, with 18 bases separating them. Here the CDR3 reads CASEHPQGATGELFF. The CDR3 DNA sequence: TGTGCCAGCGAGCACCCCCAAGGAGCGACCGGGGAGCTGTTTTTT.

This clonotype was picked up many times. V is TRBV7-3 and J is TRBJ2-2; a weak D match, TRBD2 (5 bases). CDR1 is SGHTA, CDR2 FQGTGA, per germline. V shed 5 bases and J shed 4 bases, with 14 bases lying between them. CDR3 length: 15 residues. Here the CDR3 DNA reads TGTGCCAGCAGCCTGACGGGGTCAATCACCGGGGAGCTGTTTTTT. Encoded protein: CASSLTGSITGELFF.

This clonotype showed up many times. The rearrangement joins TRBV7-6 to TRBJ1-4; 7 bases align to TRBD1. The CDR3 contains 18 residues. In germline, CDR1 is SGHVS, CDR2 FNYEAQ. J lost 4 bases, V lost 5 bases, and 16 bases had no gene match. The CDR3 is CASSATLQGRENNEKLFF. CDR3 coding DNA: TGTGCCAGCAGCGCGACTTTACAGGGGAGGGAGAATAATGAAAAACTGTTTTTT.

This clonotype was counted between two and nine times. The chain couples TRBV15 to TRBJ2-7; D gene unclear. V was trimmed by 0 bases and J by 1 base, leaving 4 bases between them. CDR3 length: 13 residues. Germline values: CDR1 LNHNV, CDR2 YYDKDF (reference sequence). The CDR3 here is CATSRDPSYEQYF. The CDR3 DNA is TGTGCCACCAGCAGAGACCCATCCTACGAGCAGTACTTC.

At least ten counts were recorded for this clonotype. V usage is TRBV7-9 and J usage is TRBJ2-1, with no clear D. CDR3 length equals 12 residues. Germline values: CDR1 SEHNR, CDR2 FQNEAQ (reference sequence). With 1 base removed from V and 9 bases from J, the gap between germline ends came to 7 bases. The CDR3 bases are TGTGCCAGCAGCTTAGATGGCTCTGAGCAGTTCTTC. Its protein product is CASSLDGSEQFF.

The sample holds many counts of this clonotype. The chain couples TRBV6-1 to TRBJ2-1; 7 nucleotides agree with TRBD1. In germline, CDR1 is MNHNS, CDR2 SASEGT. This CDR3 spans 14 amino acids. The ends lost 6 bases at V and 4 bases at J; junction bases unmatched: 6. CDR3 nucleotides: TGTGCCAGCAGCGAGGGGACAGCTTACAATGAGCAGTTCTTC. This gives the protein CASSEGTAYNEQFF.